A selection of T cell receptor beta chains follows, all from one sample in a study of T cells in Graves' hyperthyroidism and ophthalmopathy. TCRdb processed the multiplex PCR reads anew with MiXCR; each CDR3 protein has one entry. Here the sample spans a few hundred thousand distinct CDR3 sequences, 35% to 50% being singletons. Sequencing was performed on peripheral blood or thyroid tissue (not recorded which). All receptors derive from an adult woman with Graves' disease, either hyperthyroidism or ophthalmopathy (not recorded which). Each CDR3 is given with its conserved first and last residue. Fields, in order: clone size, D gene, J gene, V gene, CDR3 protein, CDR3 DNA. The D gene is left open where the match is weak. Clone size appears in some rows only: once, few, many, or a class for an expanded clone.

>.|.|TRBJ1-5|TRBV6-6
CASSYSRRTNQPQHF
TGTGCCAGCAGTTACTCAAGACGGACCAATCAGCCCCAGCATTTT
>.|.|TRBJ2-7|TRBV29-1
CSVASRADPRAEQYF
TGCAGCGTTGCCTCTCGGGCGGACCCTCGGGCCGAGCAGTACTTC
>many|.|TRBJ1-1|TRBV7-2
CASSLLVVTEAFF
TGTGCCAGCAGCCTACTTGTTGTCACTGAAGCTTTCTTT
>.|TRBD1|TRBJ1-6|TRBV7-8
CASSLSMAGGLAPLHF
TGTGCCAGCAGCTTGAGTATGGCAGGGGGCCTGGCACCCCTCCACTTT
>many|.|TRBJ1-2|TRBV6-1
CASSSRDTTGGYTF
TGTGCCAGCAGTTCTCGGGACACGACAGGTGGCTACACCTTC
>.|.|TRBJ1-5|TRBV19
CASSSYGPKGNQHF
TGTGCCAGTAGTTCCTACGGACCGAAGGGTAATCAGCATTTT
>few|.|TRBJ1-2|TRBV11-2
CASSLQADYGYTF
TGTGCCAGCAGCTTGCAGGCAGACTATGGCTACACCTTC
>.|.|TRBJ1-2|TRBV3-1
CASSRGRAFDGYTF
TGTGCCAGCAGCCGCGGCCGGGCATTTGACGGCTACACCTTC
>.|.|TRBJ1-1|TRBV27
CASSPAGLGTEAFF
TGTGCCAGCAGTCCCGCGGGGCTCGGGACTGAAGCTTTCTTT
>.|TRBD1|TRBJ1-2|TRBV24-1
CASSGTAIFYGYTF
TGTGCCAGCAGTGGGACAGCCATCTTCTATGGCTACACCTTC
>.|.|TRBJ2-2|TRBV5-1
CASSLRRAAEELFF
TGCGCCAGCAGCTTGCGTCGAGCGGCCGAGGAGCTGTTTTTT
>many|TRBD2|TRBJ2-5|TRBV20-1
CSAPLAGVTETQYF
TGCAGTGCACCTCTAGCGGGAGTAACAGAGACCCAGTACTTC
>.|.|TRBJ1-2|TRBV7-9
CASSHRDGYYGYTF
TGTGCCAGCAGCCACCGGGACGGCTACTATGGCTACACCTTC
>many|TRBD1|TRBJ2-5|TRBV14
CASSRRTGPLETQYF
TGTGCCAGCAGCCGAAGGACAGGTCCGTTGGAGACCCAGTACTTC
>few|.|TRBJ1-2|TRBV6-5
CASSSPPESYGYTF
TGTGCCAGCAGTAGTCCCCCGGAAAGCTATGGCTACACCTTC
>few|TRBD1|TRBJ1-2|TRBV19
CASSIQSTGSGGYTF
TGTGCCAGTAGTATCCAATCGACAGGGAGTGGAGGCTACACCTTC
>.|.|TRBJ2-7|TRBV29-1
CSVVESYEQYF
TGCAGCGTCGTGGAGAGCTACGAGCAGTACTTC
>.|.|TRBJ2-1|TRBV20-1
CSARDNEQFF
TGCAGTGCTAGAGACAATGAGCAGTTCTTC
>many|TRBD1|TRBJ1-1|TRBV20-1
CSAGQGNTEAFF
TGCAGTGCTGGACAGGGGAACACTGAAGCTTTCTTT
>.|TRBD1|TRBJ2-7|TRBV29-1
CSFRQGFRKEQYF
TGCAGCTTCCGACAGGGGTTCCGCAAGGAGCAGTACTTC
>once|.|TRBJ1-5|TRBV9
CASSVPLINQPQHF
TGTGCCAGCAGCGTCCCCTTGATCAATCAGCCCCAGCATTTT
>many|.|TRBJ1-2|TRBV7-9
CASSEAGGGEGYTF
TGTGCCAGCAGCGAAGCCGGGGGGGGGGAAGGCTACACCTTC
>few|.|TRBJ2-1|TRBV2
CASSTRNEQFF
TGTGCCAGCAGTACCCGTAATGAGCAGTTCTTC
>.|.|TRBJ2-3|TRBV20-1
CSAPREREQDTQYF
TGCAGTGCCCCCCGGGAGAGGGAACAAGATACGCAGTATTTT
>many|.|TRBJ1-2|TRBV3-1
CASSLGTKGDFGYTF
TGTGCCAGCAGCCTCGGAACAAAGGGCGACTTTGGCTACACCTTC
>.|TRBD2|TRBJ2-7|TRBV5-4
CASSRGGLAGVEEQYF
TGTGCCAGCAGCCGAGGCGGACTAGCGGGAGTTGAAGAGCAGTACTTC
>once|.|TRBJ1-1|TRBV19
CASKAERGVNTEAFF
TGTGCCAGTAAAGCGGAGCGGGGCGTGAACACTGAAGCTTTCTTT
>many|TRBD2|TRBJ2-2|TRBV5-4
CASSPLWLAGETGELFF
TGTGCCAGCAGCCCACTATGGCTAGCGGGAGAGACCGGGGAGCTGTTTTTT
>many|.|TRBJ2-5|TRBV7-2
CASSLNGGSQETQYF
TGTGCCAGCAGCTTAAATGGGGGGAGCCAAGAGACCCAGTACTTC
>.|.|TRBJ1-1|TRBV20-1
CSASGGGAKAFF
TGCAGTGCTAGCGGGGGGGGCGCGAAAGCTTTCTTT
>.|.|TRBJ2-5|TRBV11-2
CASSNQNAETQYF
TGTGCCAGCAGCAACCAAAATGCTGAGACCCAGTACTTC